The 2 T cell receptor beta chains presented below share a single source sample, sequenced in a study of blood T cell repertoires in COVID-19. Only in-frame clones appear in the TCRdb table, and some are missing; sequencing was by immunoSEQ multiplex PCR. The profile shows about 170,000 clones, 84% of them singletons. The sample consisted of peripheral blood. The receptors derive from a woman of 80 years or more with COVID-19, enrolled during active disease.

V and J are TRBV7-3 and TRBJ2-7; 8 bases agree with TRBD1. The CDR3 contains 13 residues. After removal of 3 bases from V and 2 bases from J, the junction contained 0 bases not matched to a gene. CDR1 and CDR2 (germline): SGHTA, FQGTGA. CDR3 sequence (DNA): TGTGCCAGCAGCTTGGACAGGGCCTACGAGCAGTACTTC. Translating it yields CASSLDRAYEQYF.

The chain has TRBV27 and TRBJ1-1; D not resolved. From germline, CDR1 is MNHEY and CDR2 SMNVEV (reference sequence). The CDR3 covers 13 residues. V lost 8 bases and J 5 bases, leaving 15 bases between the germline ends. The CDR3 is CASRSGQRTEAFF. The CDR3 DNA sequence: TGTGCCAGCCGTTCAGGTCAGCGGACTGAAGCTTTCTTT.